Detailed here is one TCR beta chain. The table came from immunoSEQ multiplex PCR; TCRdb's copy has only in-frame clones and leaves some out. There are 100,000 to 150,000 clones in the sample; approximately 88% occur only once, and roughly 1.6% lies in the top ten. These data belong to a study of T cell responses to AZD1222 COVID-19 vaccine. The CDR3 is 15 residues long. V was pared by 1 base and J by 6 bases, with 13 bases between. Germline-derived CDR1 and CDR2 are SGHTS and YDEGEE. The input for sequencing was peripheral blood, taken on day 0 of AZD1222 vaccination. This chain joins TRBV5-8 and TRBJ2-2; tentatively, D is TRBD2 (5 bases). The receptor's source is an adult in good health. The CDR3 loop is CASSLLQVRAGELFF. CDR3 sequence (DNA): TGTGCCAGCAGCTTGCTTCAGGTGAGGGCCGGGGAGCTGTTTTTT.